This entry lists 32 T cell receptor beta chains sequenced from one sample in a study of T cell repertoires in cytomegalovirus infection. No antigen has been identified for these receptors. TCRdb fed the reads into MiXCR, producing one record per CDR3 protein. This sample has around 570,000 distinct CDR3 sequences, with approximately 40% found just once. The material was cultured PBMCs, obtained from culture after CMV antigen stimulation. Receptors were obtained from a human donor in good health (CMV status not recorded). Some clones in this sample may be carry-over from other donors' samples.

This clonotype has at least ten counts. This sequence joins TRBV6-1 and TRBJ2-7, with no clear D. This CDR3 spans 15 amino acids. V was trimmed by 0 bases and J by 3 bases, leaving 12 bases between them. CDR1 MNHNS and CDR2 SASEGT come from the germline V gene. The CDR3, as DNA: TGTGCCAGCAGTGAAGCGGCCCTGACTCACTACGAGCAGTACTTC. Its protein is CASSEAALTHYEQYF.

This chain connects TRBV7-8 to TRBJ2-1; D gene uncertain. V lost 5 bases and J 4 bases, leaving 18 bases between the germline ends. This CDR3 spans 16 amino acids. Germline CDR1 is SGHVS and CDR2 is FQNEAQ. CDR3 residues: CASSPLDNAPYNEQFF. CDR3 nucleotide sequence: TGTGCCAGCAGCCCCCTCGACAATGCCCCTTACAATGAGCAGTTCTTC.

Regarding this clonotype: One end of the junction does not line up with germline, which may come from a read error. The DNA of the CDR3 is TGTGCCAGCAGTAGGGATAACAATGGCTACACCTTC. As protein: CASSRDNNGYTF. The rearrangement uses TRBV28 and TRBJ1-2; D remains unclear. This CDR3 has 12 amino acids. Germline V gene lookup returns CDR1 MDHEN and CDR2 SYDVKM.

This clonotype was found a few times. The chain combines TRBV20-1 with TRBJ2-7, with a weak D call TRBD1 (6 bases). Germline V gene sequence: CDR1 DFQATT, CDR2 SNEGSKA (reference sequence). Trimming stripped 0 bases from V and 2 bases from J, with 20 bases between. The CDR3 is 17 residues long. The chain's CDR3 is CSARDSSRGLPTYEQYF. DNA for the CDR3: TGCAGTGCTAGAGATTCGTCCAGGGGCCTCCCTACCTACGAGCAGTACTTC.

With respect to this clonotype: The germline gene is not matched at one end of the junction; a read error may be the cause. This chain links TRBV2 with TRBJ2-7; D remains unclear. The CDR3 runs 12 residues. CDR1 and CDR2 from the germline V gene are SNHLY and FYNNEI. The CDR3 reads CAGSENRYQQYF. In DNA, the CDR3 is TGTGCCGGCAGTGAGAACCGCTACCAGCAGTACTTC.

The V gene is TRBV27, the J gene TRBJ1-6, with 11 bases identical to TRBD1. The V gene's germline CDR1 is MNHEY and CDR2 SMNVEV (reference sequence). This CDR3 is 16 amino acids long. J lost 9 bases, V lost 9 bases, and 13 bases had no gene match. The CDR3 protein is CASHRTGGLRISPLHF. CDR3 nucleotides: TGTGCCAGTCACCGGACAGGGGGCCTTCGAATTTCACCCCTCCACTTT.

V and J are TRBV2 and TRBJ2-5; the D gene is possibly TRBD2 (6 bases). CDR3 length: 13 residues. Trimming left V 8 bases short and J 5 bases short, with 15 bases between. In germline, CDR1 is SNHLY, CDR2 FYNNEI. Written as DNA, the CDR3 is TGTGCCAGCGGTCGCGGCAGCGGGGAGACCCAGTACTTC. As protein: CASGRGSGETQYF.

The chain combines TRBV7-2 with TRBJ2-1, with TRBD2 matching over 7 bases. The CDR3 loop spans 15 amino acids. The V gene's germline CDR1 is SGHTA and CDR2 FQGNSA. J lost 3 bases, V lost 3 bases, and 5 bases had no gene match. The CDR3 region is CASSLFLADYNEQFF. For the CDR3, the DNA is TGTGCCAGCAGCTTGTTCCTAGCGGACTACAATGAGCAGTTCTTC.

This clonotype was counted a few times. V and J are TRBV7-2 and TRBJ2-1; D remains unclear. Germline V gene lookup returns CDR1 SGHTA and CDR2 FQGNSA. The germline V and J ends were trimmed by 5 bases and 8 bases, with 13 bases remaining between them. The CDR3 length is 13 residues. CDR3 loop: CASSLYGYDEQFF. DNA of the CDR3: TGTGCCAGCAGCCTCTACGGGTACGATGAGCAGTTCTTC.

The chain carries TRBV2 and TRBJ2-3, with D unresolved. V lost 6 bases to trimming and J lost 3 bases, with 7 bases between them. The germline CDR1 and CDR2 sequences are SNHLY and FYNNEI. The CDR3 is made up of 12 amino acids. The CDR3 region is CASRIFTDTQYF. CDR3 coding DNA: TGTGCCAGCAGGATATTTACAGATACGCAGTATTTT.

The chain carries TRBV7-2 and TRBJ1-2; D uncertain. Trimming removed 2 bases from V and 2 bases from J, with 9 bases in between. The CDR3 has 14 amino acids. Germline V gene data show CDR1 as SGHTA and CDR2 as FQGNSA. CDR3 DNA sequence: TGTGCCAGCAGCTTAAGTCTGCAGAACTATGGCTACACCTTC. This codes for CASSLSLQNYGYTF.

This clonotype was seen only once. V and J are TRBV2 and TRBJ2-7, with D perhaps matching TRBD2 (6 bases). CDR1 SNHLY and CDR2 FYNNEI come from the germline V gene. CDR3 length: 13 amino acids. V shed 5 bases and J shed 6 bases, with 14 bases lying between them. As DNA, the CDR3 is TGTGCCAGCAGTAGGGAGGACTCGGGCGAGCAGTACTTC. It yields the protein CASSREDSGEQYF.

J is TRBJ2-7 and V is TRBV6-1; possibly TRBD1 or TRBD2 for D (5 bases each). The germline V gene encodes CDR1 MNHNS and CDR2 SASEGT. This CDR3 comprises 13 residues. Trimming cost V 3 bases and J 6 bases, with 12 bases left between them. The CDR3 sequence is CASSDRDGREQYF. The CDR3 DNA reads as TGTGCCAGCAGTGACAGGGACGGGCGCGAGCAGTACTTC.

This chain connects TRBV12-3 or TRBV12-4 to TRBJ1-5; D is uncertain. The CDR3 extends over 13 amino acids. Deletions cut 6 bases from V and 4 bases from J, with 10 bases between. The CDR3 region has the DNA TGTGCCAGCAGGGAGTCTCCGAATCAGCCCCAGCATTTT. This sequence encodes CASRESPNQPQHF.

The count of this clonotype is one. The chain couples TRBV27 to TRBJ1-1; maybe TRBD1 (5 bases). The germline V gene has CDR1 MNHEY and CDR2 SMNVEV (reference sequence). The CDR3 consists of 17 residues. Trimming stripped 1 base from V and 3 bases from J, with 18 bases between. This CDR3 is CASSLYRRGGVYTEAFF. The DNA of the CDR3 is TGTGCCAGCAGTTTATACCGCCGGGGAGGGGTGTACACTGAAGCTTTCTTT.

The chain recombines TRBV7-2 with TRBJ1-5; D is undetermined. Germline lookup yields CDR1 SGHTA and CDR2 FQGNSA. Trimming pared 4 bases from V and 6 bases from J, leaving 10 bases between. This CDR3 spans 13 amino acids. This CDR3 is CTSSSRWGQPQHF. Here the CDR3 DNA reads TGTACCAGCAGCTCCCGGTGGGGTCAGCCCCAGCATTTT.

The sample holds a few counts of this clonotype. The gene calls are TRBV6-5 and TRBJ1-2, with D maybe TRBD1 (6 bases). This CDR3 is built from 18 residues. The germline V and J ends were trimmed by 2 bases and 4 bases, with 23 bases remaining between them. CDR1 and CDR2 from the germline V gene are MNHEY and SVGAGI. The CDR3 here is CASSYVGGEPPSTYGYTF. The CDR3 DNA reads TGTGCCAGCAGTTACGTAGGGGGAGAACCCCCTTCCACCTATGGCTACACCTTC.

In its sample, this clonotype was seen a few times. This chain connects TRBV7-2 to TRBJ2-1, with D hard to call. The CDR3 loop spans 14 amino acids. V lost 5 bases to trimming and J lost 5 bases, with 13 bases between them. The germline CDR1 and CDR2 sequences are SGHTA and FQGNSA. The CDR3 sequence: CASSPDRANNEQFF. CDR3 in DNA: TGTGCCAGCAGCCCGGACCGGGCCAACAATGAGCAGTTCTTC.

This rearrangement joins TRBV7-2 to TRBJ2-4; 7 nucleotides agree with TRBD1. CDR3 length equals 19 residues. CDR1 is SGHTA and CDR2 is FQGNSA in the germline V gene. J was trimmed by 0 bases and V by 3 bases; bases with no gene match: 14. The CDR3 here is CASSLGTESHTLAKNIQYF. The CDR3 nucleotides read TGTGCCAGCAGCTTGGGGACAGAATCCCATACCCTAGCCAAAAACATTCAGTACTTC.

This clonotype was found many times. V usage is TRBV7-2 and J usage is TRBJ1-2; D gene uncertain. Germline V gene sequence: CDR1 SGHTA, CDR2 FQGNSA. With 4 bases removed from V and 2 bases from J, the gap between germline ends came to 8 bases. This CDR3 contains 13 residues. The CDR3: CASSSGSNYGYTF. CDR3 in DNA: TGTGCCAGCAGCTCCGGGTCAAACTATGGCTACACCTTC. The variable domain in full, completed from reference TRBV7-2 and TRBJ1-2, reads GAGVSQSPSNKVTEKGKDVELRCDPISGHTALYWYRQSLGQGLEFLIYFQGNSAPDKSGLPSDRFSAERTGGSVSTLTIQRTQQEDSAVYLCASSSGSNYGYTFGSGTRLTVV.

This chain connects TRBV5-6 to TRBJ1-4; no definite D call. V was cut by 3 bases and J by 0 bases, with 21 bases left in between. The germline V gene has CDR1 SGHDT and CDR2 YYEEEE. This CDR3 is 19 amino acids long. The DNA of the CDR3 is TGTGCCAGCAGCTCAAGAAGTGACGTGGTTCTTGCAACTAATGAAAAACTGTTTTTT. Residues: CASSSRSDVVLATNEKLFF.

This chain joins TRBV6-2 or TRBV6-3 and TRBJ1-3, with D uncertain. The CDR3 is 14 residues long. Germline CDR1 and CDR2: MNHEY and SVGEGT. Trimming shortened V by 6 bases and J by 2 bases, and 11 bases separated the two germline ends. For the CDR3, the DNA is TGTGCCAGCAGACTGGGTGGGGCTGGAAACACCATATATTTT. Translated, it gives CASRLGGAGNTIYF.

J is TRBJ1-6 and V is TRBV12-3 or TRBV12-4; D is perhaps TRBD1 (6 bases). The CDR3 spans 14 residues. V lost 3 bases and J lost 9, with 12 bases in between. This CDR3 reads CASSLREGGSPLHF. CDR3 coding DNA: TGTGCCAGCAGTTTGAGGGAAGGGGGTTCACCCCTCCACTTT.

The genes are TRBV7-2 and TRBJ2-2, with 10 bases that match TRBD2. V lost 4 bases and J lost 3; bases outside the gene matches: 2. CDR3 length: 15 amino acids. Germline V gives CDR1 SGHTA, CDR2 FQGNSA. For the CDR3, the DNA is TGTGCCAGCAGCTGGACTAGCGGTTACACCGGGGAGCTGTTTTTT. It is translated as CASSWTSGYTGELFF. Complete variable domain (other parts from reference TRBV7-2 and TRBJ2-2): GAGVSQSPSNKVTEKGKDVELRCDPISGHTALYWYRQSLGQGLEFLIYFQGNSAPDKSGLPSDRFSAERTGGSVSTLTIQRTQQEDSAVYLCASSWTSGYTGELFFGEGSRLTVL.

The chain joins TRBV6-1 to TRBJ2-1, with D possibly matching TRBD2 (5 bases). Trimming removed 4 bases from V and 8 bases from J, with 15 bases in between. Germline CDR1 and CDR2: MNHNS and SASEGT. This CDR3 contains 14 residues. CDR3: CASSGATSRYEQFF. The CDR3 region has the DNA TGTGCCAGCAGTGGAGCCACTAGTAGGTATGAGCAGTTCTTC.

The CDR3 DNA sequence: TGTGCCAGCAGCTCCGCCTCCAGGACAGGGGAGACCCAGTACTTC. This translates into CASSSASRTGETQYF. The chain recombines TRBV7-9 with TRBJ2-5, with 8 positions matching TRBD1. Germline V gives CDR1 SEHNR, CDR2 FQNEAQ (reference sequence). CDR3 size: 15 residues. V dropped 4 bases and J dropped 5; count of bases not matched to a gene: 9.

V and J are TRBV19 and TRBJ1-2; D is perhaps TRBD1 (5 bases). V shed 3 bases and J shed 1 base, with 9 bases lying between them. Germline-derived CDR1 and CDR2 are LNHDA and SQIVND (reference sequence). The CDR3 runs 14 residues. CDR3 amino acids: CASSIGDHNYGYTF. CDR3 in DNA: TGTGCCAGTAGTATTGGGGACCATAACTATGGCTACACCTTC.

This clonotype showed up just a few times. The chain joins TRBV7-2 to TRBJ2-1; perhaps TRBD2 as D (7 bases). The CDR3 covers 18 residues. Per the germline V gene, CDR1 is SGHTA and CDR2 is FQGNSA. V was cut by 1 base and J by 6 bases, with 22 bases left in between. As DNA, the CDR3 is TGTGCCAGCAGCTTAGGGGGGGGACACGGAGGGTCGTCCAATGAGCAGTTCTTC. Translated: CASSLGGGHGGSSNEQFF.

The chain recombines TRBV18 with TRBJ2-1; D is uncertain. The germline gives CDR1 KGHSH, CDR2 LQKENI. This CDR3 has 12 amino acids. V shed 8 bases and J shed 7 bases, with 12 bases lying between them. The CDR3 loop reads CASTTSWNEQFF. The DNA of the CDR3 is TGTGCCAGCACTACGTCTTGGAATGAGCAGTTCTTC.

The chain carries TRBV12-3 or TRBV12-4 and TRBJ2-1; the match to TRBD2 covers 8 bases. CDR3 length: 14 amino acids. V gave up 6 bases and J gave up 5 bases; unmatched junction bases: 6. In DNA form, the CDR3 reads TGTGCCAGCAGCCCCGTAGCGGGACACAATGAGCAGTTCTTC. Protein: CASSPVAGHNEQFF.

This clonotype was counted at least ten times. The rearrangement links TRBV7-2 to TRBJ1-5, with 8 positions matching TRBD1. The CDR3 contains 16 residues. After removal of 5 bases from V and 2 bases from J, the junction contained 8 bases not matched to a gene. The germline CDR1 and CDR2 sequences are SGHTA and FQGNSA. The CDR3 reads CASSPQGANGNQPQHF. The CDR3 DNA is TGTGCCAGCAGCCCCCAGGGGGCAAACGGCAATCAGCCCCAGCATTTT. Filled out from reference TRBV7-2 and TRBJ1-5, the complete variable domain reads GAGVSQSPSNKVTEKGKDVELRCDPISGHTALYWYRQSLGQGLEFLIYFQGNSAPDKSGLPSDRFSAERTGGSVSTLTIQRTQQEDSAVYLCASSPQGANGNQPQHFGDGTRLSIL.

This sequence joins TRBV6-5 and TRBJ2-5; TRBD2 is a possible D gene (6 bases). CDR1 MNHEY and CDR2 SVGAGI come from the germline V gene. Trimming removed 5 bases at V and 5 bases at J, with 21 bases between. There are 16 residues in the CDR3. The CDR3 here is CASSRSLVGGMETQYF. The CDR3 region has the DNA TGTGCCAGCAGTCGATCCCTCGTGGGAGGTATGGAGACCCAGTACTTC.